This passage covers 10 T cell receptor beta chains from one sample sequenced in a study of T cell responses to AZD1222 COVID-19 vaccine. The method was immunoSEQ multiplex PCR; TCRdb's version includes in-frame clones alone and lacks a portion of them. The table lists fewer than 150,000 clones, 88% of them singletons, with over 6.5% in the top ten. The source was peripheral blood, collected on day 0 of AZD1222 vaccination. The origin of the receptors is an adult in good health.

The CDR3 DNA sequence: TGCGCCAGCAGCAAATCCGGGACAGGGGGCGCAAACACCGGGGAGCTGTTTTTT. Translation gives CASSKSGTGGANTGELFF. The V gene is TRBV5-1, the J gene TRBJ2-2; TRBD1 aligns across 12 bases. The CDR3 loop spans 18 amino acids. From germline, CDR1 is SGHRS and CDR2 YFSETQ. J lost 2 bases, V lost 4 bases, and 9 bases had no gene match.

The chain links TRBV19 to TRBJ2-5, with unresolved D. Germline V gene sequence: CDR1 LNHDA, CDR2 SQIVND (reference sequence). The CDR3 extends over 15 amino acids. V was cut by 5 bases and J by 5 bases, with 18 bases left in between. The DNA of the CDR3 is TGTGCCAGTAGTCCCCATACGGGTTCGGGCGAGACCCAGTACTTC. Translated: CASSPHTGSGETQYF. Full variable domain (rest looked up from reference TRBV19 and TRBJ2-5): DGGITQSPKYLFRKEGQNVTLSCEQNLNHDAMYWYRQDPGQGLRLIYYSQIVNDFQKGDIAEGYSVSREKKESFPLTVTSAQKNPTAFYLCASSPHTGSGETQYFGPGTRLLVL.

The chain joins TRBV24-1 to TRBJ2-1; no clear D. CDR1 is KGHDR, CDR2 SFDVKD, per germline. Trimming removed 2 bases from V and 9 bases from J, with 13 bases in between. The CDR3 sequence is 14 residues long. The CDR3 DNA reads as TGTGCCACCAGTGATTATCCCGGTACCGGTGAGCAGTTCTTC. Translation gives CATSDYPGTGEQFF.

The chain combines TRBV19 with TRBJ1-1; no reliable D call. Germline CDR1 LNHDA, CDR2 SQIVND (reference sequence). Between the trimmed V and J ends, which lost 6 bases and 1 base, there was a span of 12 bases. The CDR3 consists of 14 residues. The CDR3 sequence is CASRLNYGNTEAFF. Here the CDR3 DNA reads TGTGCCAGTAGGTTAAATTACGGGAACACTGAAGCTTTCTTT.

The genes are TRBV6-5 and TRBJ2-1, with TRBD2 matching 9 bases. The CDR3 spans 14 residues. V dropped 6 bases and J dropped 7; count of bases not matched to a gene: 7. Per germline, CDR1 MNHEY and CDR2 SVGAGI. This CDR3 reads CASRPLAGVNEQFF. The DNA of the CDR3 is TGTGCCAGCAGGCCCTTAGCGGGAGTGAATGAGCAGTTCTTC.

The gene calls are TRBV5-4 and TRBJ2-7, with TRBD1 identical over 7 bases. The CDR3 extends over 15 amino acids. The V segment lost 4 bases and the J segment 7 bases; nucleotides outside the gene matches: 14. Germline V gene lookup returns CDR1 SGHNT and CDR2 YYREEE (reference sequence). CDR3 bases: TGTGCCAGCAGCGCCCCGGGACAGAAAGCCTCTGAGCAGTACTTC. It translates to CASSAPGQKASEQYF.

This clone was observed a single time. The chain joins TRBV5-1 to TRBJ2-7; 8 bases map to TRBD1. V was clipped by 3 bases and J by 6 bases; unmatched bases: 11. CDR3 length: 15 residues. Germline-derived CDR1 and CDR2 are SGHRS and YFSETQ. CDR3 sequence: CASSSRPGQVSEQYF. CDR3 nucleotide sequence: TGCGCCAGCAGCTCCAGACCGGGACAGGTGAGCGAGCAGTACTTC.

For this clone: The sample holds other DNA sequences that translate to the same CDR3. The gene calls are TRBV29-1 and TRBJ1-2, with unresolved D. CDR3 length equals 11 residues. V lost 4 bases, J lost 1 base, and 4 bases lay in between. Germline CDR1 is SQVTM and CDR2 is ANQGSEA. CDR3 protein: CSVGGNYGYTF. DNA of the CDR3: TGCAGCGTTGGGGGTAACTATGGCTACACCTTC.

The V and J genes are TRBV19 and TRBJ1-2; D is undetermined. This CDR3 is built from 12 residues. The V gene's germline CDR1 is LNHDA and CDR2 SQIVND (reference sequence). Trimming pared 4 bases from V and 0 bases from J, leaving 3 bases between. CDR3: CASSTSNYGYTF. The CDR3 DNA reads TGTGCCAGTAGTACCTCTAACTATGGCTACACCTTC.

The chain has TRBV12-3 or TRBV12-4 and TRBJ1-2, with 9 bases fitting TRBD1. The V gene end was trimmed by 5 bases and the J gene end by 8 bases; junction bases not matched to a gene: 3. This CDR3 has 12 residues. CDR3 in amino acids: CASSGTGKGYTF. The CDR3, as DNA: TGTGCCAGCAGTGGGACAGGGAAGGGCTACACCTTC.